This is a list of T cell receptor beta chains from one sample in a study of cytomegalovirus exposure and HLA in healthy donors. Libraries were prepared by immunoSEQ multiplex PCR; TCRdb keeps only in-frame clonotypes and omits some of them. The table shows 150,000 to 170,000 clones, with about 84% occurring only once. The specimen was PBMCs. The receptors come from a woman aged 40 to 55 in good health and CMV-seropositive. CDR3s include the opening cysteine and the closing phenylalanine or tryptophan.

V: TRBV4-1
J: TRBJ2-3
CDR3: CASSQGRGSATDTQYF

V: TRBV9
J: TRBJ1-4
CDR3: CASSVTTGAVGEKLFF

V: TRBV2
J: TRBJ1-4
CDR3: CASSDDRANEKLFF

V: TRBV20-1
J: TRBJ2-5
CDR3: CSATVETQYF

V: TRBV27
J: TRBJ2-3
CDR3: CASSLSSWQGAPADTQYF

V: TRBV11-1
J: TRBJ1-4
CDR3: CASSPDRVYEKLFF

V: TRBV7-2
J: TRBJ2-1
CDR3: CASSPDSHREQFF

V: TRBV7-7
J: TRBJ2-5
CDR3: CASSRQGSALGETQYF

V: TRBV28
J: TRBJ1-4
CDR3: CASSRTDATNEKLFF

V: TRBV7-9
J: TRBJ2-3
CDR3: CASSLARRRDDDDTQYF

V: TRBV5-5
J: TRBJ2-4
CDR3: CASSRQENIQYF

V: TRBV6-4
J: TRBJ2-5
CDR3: CASSPSGRAGETQYF

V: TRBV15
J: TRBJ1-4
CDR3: CATARGAGEKLFF

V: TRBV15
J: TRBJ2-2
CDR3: CATSRAGVGTGELFF

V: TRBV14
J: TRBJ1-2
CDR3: CASSQGALDYGYTF

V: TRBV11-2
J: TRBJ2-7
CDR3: CASSLNSLYEQYF

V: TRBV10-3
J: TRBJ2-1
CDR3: CAISDLGSREGFNEQFF

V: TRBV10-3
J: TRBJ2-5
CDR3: CAISSGTLREETQYF

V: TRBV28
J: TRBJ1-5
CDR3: CATLGVGQGNQPQHF

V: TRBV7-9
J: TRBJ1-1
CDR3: CASSFSGTGGTEAFF

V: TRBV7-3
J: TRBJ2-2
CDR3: CASSLMGGAGELFF